Sequencing of this T cell receptor (beta chain) was carried out in a study of cytomegalovirus exposure and HLA in healthy donors. General study results and limits: Most TCR sequences proved rare, with some public TCRs found in many donors. Using the classifier, cytomegalovirus status was reportedly diagnosed with high specificity and sensitivity. It was found in a later analysis that first-cohort TCR clusters tended to co-occur in the 90 to 150 validation repertoires. Cytomegalovirus-associated status was assigned to some 180 TCR beta chains.

Details on this clone: The target antigen is unknown.

CDR1 is SGHDT, CDR2 YYEEEE, per germline. This CDR3 has 16 residues. Unmatched junction bases numbered 7, after V lost 3 bases and J lost 4 bases. Clones were sequenced by immunoSEQ multiplex PCR, and TCRdb holds only the in-frame ones, with some missing. Among 140,000 to 150,000 clones, 87% were seen once, and the ten largest hold 4.5% to 5.5%. The chain combines TRBV5-6 with TRBJ2-6, with 7 positions matching TRBD1. The receptor was derived from a man between 18 and 35 years old in good health and CMV-seropositive. Material: PBMCs. Here the CDR3 DNA reads TGTGCCAGCAGCTCCCGGACAGGCTCAGGGGCCAACGTCCTGACTTTC. Protein sequence: CASSSRTGSGANVLTF.